This is a list of T cell receptor beta chains from one sample in a study of blood T cells in healthy people across ages. TCRdb analysed the 5' RACE reads with MiXCR anew, one entry per CDR3 protein. The table has 800,000 to 950,000 distinct CDR3 sequences, 48% seen once. The sample was blood. These receptor sequences come from a man in his thirties or forties in good health. The CDR3 runs from the conserved cysteine through the conserved F or W. Fields, in order: D gene, V gene, clone size, J gene, CDR3 protein, CDR3 DNA. D genes are given only for firm matches. Some rows mark clone size as missing; the rest say once, few, many or name a class of expanded clone.

-	TRBV3-1	-	TRBJ2-5	CASRPKQPGNEQYF	TGTGCCAGCAGGCCTAAGCAACCGGGCAATGAGCAGTACTTC
-	TRBV6-2/TRBV6-3	many	TRBJ2-6	CASSYSGAGANVLTF	TGTGCCAGCAGTTACTCAGGGGCTGGGGCCAACGTCCTGACTTTC
TRBD2	TRBV3-1	-	TRBJ2-3	CASSQGVAGGTDTQYF	TGTGCCAGCAGCCAGGGGGTAGCGGGGGGCACAGATACGCAGTATTTT
-	TRBV4-2	-	TRBJ1-1	CASSQDTRANTEAFF	TGTGCCAGCAGCCAAGATACCAGGGCGAACACTGAAGCTTTCTTT
-	TRBV6-2/TRBV6-3	-	TRBJ2-2	CASIGGTHTGELFF	TGTGCCAGCATTGGCGGGACACACACCGGGGAGCTGTTTTTT
TRBD1	TRBV2	few	TRBJ2-3	CASSVQGSPTDTQYF	TGTGCCAGCAGCGTACAGGGGTCGCCTACAGATACGCAGTATTTT
TRBD1	TRBV25-1	few	TRBJ2-1	CASSGTGLYNEQFF	TGTGCCAGCAGCGGGACAGGGCTTTACAATGAGCAGTTCTTC
-	TRBV18	-	TRBJ2-7	CASSPQGDTGEQYF	TGTGCCAGCTCACCACAGGGGGATACCGGAGAGCAGTACTTC
-	TRBV7-2	few	TRBJ2-3	CASHQLRVDTQYF	TGTGCCAGCCATCAACTCCGCGTGGATACGCAGTATTTT
-	TRBV6-2/TRBV6-3	few	TRBJ2-2	CASSYVVLGVNTGELFF	TGTGCCAGCAGTTACGTGGTTCTAGGGGTGAACACCGGGGAGCTGTTTTTT
-	TRBV4-3	-	TRBJ2-2	CASSQDSGYTGELFF	TGCGCCAGCAGCCAAGATTCTGGATACACCGGGGAGCTGTTTTTT
-	TRBV19	-	TRBJ2-1	CASSPTAIRPNEQFF	TGTGCCAGTAGTCCGACCGCAATTAGACCTAATGAGCAGTTCTTC
-	TRBV4-3	few	TRBJ1-2	CASSQDPRNYGYTF	TGCGCCAGCAGCCAAGATCCTCGTAACTATGGCTACACCTTC
-	TRBV21-1	-	TRBJ2-1	CAIKRGGRNTMRQFF	TGTGCCATCAAAAGGGGAGGGAGAAACACAATGAGGCAGTTCTTC
TRBD2	TRBV7-3	-	TRBJ2-3	CASSLGTSGARTDTQYF	TGTGCCAGCAGCTTAGGCACTAGCGGGGCCCGCACAGATACGCAGTATTTT
-	TRBV12-3/TRBV12-4	-	TRBJ1-2	CASTLGRRLDYGYTF	TGTGCCAGCACCCTGGGGAGGCGCTTGGACTATGGCTACACCTTC
-	TRBV10-3	few	TRBJ2-3	CAISGTATDTQYF	TGTGCCATCAGTGGGACAGCCACAGATACGCAGTATTTT
TRBD2	TRBV6-1	-	TRBJ2-3	CASSEIAGLQYF	TGTGCCAGCAGTGAAATAGCGGGGCTTCAGTATTTT
-	TRBV4-1	-	TRBJ2-1	CASSRGLGEGNEQFF	TGCGCCAGCAGCCGAGGACTCGGCGAGGGCAATGAGCAGTTCTTC
-	TRBV20-1	few	TRBJ2-3	CGTYPTTRDTQYF	TGCGGGACCTACCCCACTACTCGAGATACGCAGTATTTT
-	TRBV7-9	-	TRBJ1-1	CASGGRKNTEAFF	TGTGCCAGCGGGGGACGCAAGAACACTGAAGCTTTCTTT
TRBD1	TRBV7-2	few	TRBJ1-2	CASSLVTGEDGYTF	TGTGCCAGCAGCTTAGTGACAGGGGAAGATGGCTACACCTTC
TRBD1	TRBV4-1	-	TRBJ2-2	CASSQYAPGQGNTGELFF	TGCGCCAGCAGCCAATATGCTCCGGGACAGGGAAACACCGGGGAGCTGTTTTTT
-	TRBV3-1	-	TRBJ2-1	CASSQSPLAYNEQFF	TGTGCCAGCAGCCAGTCTCCACTAGCTTACAATGAGCAGTTCTTC
TRBD2	TRBV7-2	few	TRBJ2-1	CASSSSGPWDEQFF	TGTGCCAGCAGCTCTAGCGGGCCCTGGGATGAGCAGTTCTTC